This T cell receptor beta chain was sequenced in a study of beta chain features in type 1 diabetes. After removal of 2 bases from V and 6 bases from J, the junction contained 9 bases not matched to a gene. CDR1 SGHVS and CDR2 FNYEAQ come from the germline V gene. The CDR3 spans 16 residues. As every portion of the isolated RNA was reverse transcribed, the sequencing read expressed TCRB transcripts. Data came from immunoSEQ multiplex PCR; TCRdb stores just in-frame clones and leaves some out. There are more than 350,000 clones in the sample; approximately 10% occur only once, and approximately 0.05% lies in the top ten. Study conclusions and caveats: In type 1 diabetes patients, VDJ junctions had fewer insertions; deletions at these junctions were more frequent.

This clone was observed a handful of times. The antigen is unknown. The chain has TRBV7-6 and TRBJ2-1; 8 positions match TRBD2. The sequenced material came from naive CD4+ T cells from blood. The clonotype comes from a young woman in good health. For the CDR3, the DNA is TGTGCCAGCAGCTTACTAAGCGCCGGGACTAGCAATGAGCAGTTCTTC. Translation gives CASSLLSAGTSNEQFF.